A single sample is the source of the 32 T cell receptor beta chains below, sequenced in a study of T cell repertoires in cytomegalovirus infection. TCRdb independently ran MiXCR on the reads; one entry per CDR3 protein. The sample has 650,000 to 900,000 distinct CDR3 sequences, 29% seen once; the top ten hold about an eighth. These TCRs' antigens remain unknown. The sample consisted of cultured CD8+ T cells from PBMCs, taken from culture after CMV antigen stimulation. The receptors stem from a human donor in good health (CMV status not recorded). Some clones in this sample may be carry-over from other donors' samples.

This clonotype was seen only a few times. This sequence joins TRBV5-5 and TRBJ2-2; perhaps TRBD1 as D (6 bases). Per germline, CDR1 SGHKS and CDR2 YYEKEE (reference sequence). The CDR3 extends over 15 amino acids. Trimming removed 1 base from V and 0 bases from J, with 7 bases in between. CDR3 protein: CASSLWTANTGELFF. CDR3 in DNA: TGTGCCAGCAGCTTGTGGACAGCGAACACCGGGGAGCTGTTTTTT. Drawing the rest from reference TRBV5-5 and TRBJ2-2, the complete variable domain is DAGVTQSPTHLIKTRGQQVTLRCSPISGHKSVSWYQQVLGQGPQFIFQYYEKEERGRGNFPDRFSARQFPNYSSELNVNALLLGDSALYLCASSLWTANTGELFFGEGSRLTVL.

The chain employs TRBV28 and TRBJ2-7; 8 bases line up with TRBD2. Losses at the gene ends were 10 bases for V and 9 bases for J; bases not matched to a gene: 20. This CDR3 region has 15 residues. Germline V gene lookup returns CDR1 MDHEN and CDR2 SYDVKM. In nucleotides, the CDR3 is TGTGCCACCAGGGGAGGGCGGGGGGTACCCGCCGGGCAGTACGTC. This gives the protein CATRGGRGVPAGQYV.

This clonotype was seen more than once but under ten times. CDR3 loop: CASISRDPYGYTF. CDR3 sequence (DNA): TGTGCCAGCATATCCAGGGACCCCTATGGCTACACCTTC. This chain connects TRBV6-6 to TRBJ1-2; tentatively, D is TRBD1 (5 bases). The CDR3 loop spans 13 amino acids. The V end was cut by 7 bases, the J end by 4 bases, with 13 bases between. Germline V gives CDR1 MNHNY, CDR2 SVGAGI (reference sequence).

At least ten counts were recorded for this clonotype. The DNA for the CDR3 is TGTGCCACCAGGATGACAGGGAGCTCCTACAATGAGCAGTTCTTC. Encoded protein: CATRMTGSSYNEQFF. This chain uses TRBV24-1 with TRBJ2-1; 7 bases align to TRBD1. With V trimmed by 7 bases and J by 0 bases, 5 bases remained unmatched. This CDR3 region has 15 residues. Per the germline V gene, CDR1 is KGHDR and CDR2 is SFDVKD.

This clonotype was counted only a few times. The chain has TRBV19 and TRBJ2-7; 9 bases fit TRBD1. The CDR3 spans 15 residues. J lost 4 bases, V lost 5 bases, and 9 bases had no gene match. Germline CDR1 LNHDA, CDR2 SQIVND (reference sequence). This CDR3 is CASSPGQGGGYEQYV. DNA for the CDR3: TGTGCCAGTAGTCCGGGACAGGGCGGCGGATACGAGCAGTACGTC.

V gene TRBV7-9 combines with J gene TRBJ1-4, with D perhaps matching TRBD1 (5 bases). CDR3 size: 17 residues. V lost 5 bases to trimming and J lost 7 bases, with 23 bases between them. Germline V gives CDR1 SEHNR, CDR2 FQNEAQ (reference sequence). The CDR3 DNA sequence: TGTGCCAGCAGCCCCCCCCCCCGCCAGGGACTTAGTGAAAAACTGTTTTTT. The encoded protein is CASSPPPRQGLSEKLFF.

As concerns this clonotype: Lacking the conserved final phenylalanine or tryptophan, this CDR3 likely reflects a read error. It is unclear where the CDR3 begins or ends on the DNA, so no DNA is shown, and the CDR3 is as TCRdb lists it. The chain couples TRBV25-1 to TRBJ1-4; the table gives TRBD1 as D, unverified against the DNA. Germline V gene sequence: CDR1 MGHDK, CDR2 SYGVNS. The CDR3 numbers 12 amino acids, ends counted. The CDR3 spells CASSPHKYSGTC.

The rearrangement links TRBV5-6 to TRBJ1-2; D ambiguous. With 5 bases removed from V and 7 bases from J, the gap between germline ends came to 15 bases. Per germline, CDR1 SGHDT and CDR2 YYEEEE. The CDR3 has 13 residues. This CDR3 is CASRPWLMSGYTF. CDR3 in DNA: TGTGCCAGCAGACCGTGGCTAATGAGTGGCTACACCTTC.

This clonotype was counted a few times. The chain recombines TRBV5-1 with TRBJ1-2; 7 bases line up with TRBD1. V lost 5 bases and J lost 1; bases outside the gene matches: 5. The CDR3 length is 14 residues. The V gene's germline CDR1 is SGHRS and CDR2 YFSETQ. CDR3: CASRGDSLNYGYTF. The CDR3 region has the DNA TGCGCCAGCAGGGGGGACAGCCTTAACTATGGCTACACCTTC.

The chain recombines TRBV5-8 with TRBJ2-3, with TRBD2 identical over 9 bases. The CDR3 sequence is 19 residues long. The V gene's germline CDR1 is SGHTS and CDR2 YDEGEE. The junction had 13 bases not matched to a gene; V was cut back by 1 base and J by 1 base. The CDR3 spells CASSLFLGTSIRGTDTQYF. As DNA, the CDR3 is TGTGCCAGCAGCTTGTTTCTAGGGACTAGCATCCGAGGCACAGATACGCAGTATTTT.

This clonotype was seen ten or more times. V usage is TRBV7-6 and J usage is TRBJ1-2; tentatively, D is TRBD1 (6 bases). This CDR3 region has 16 residues. The germline V gene has CDR1 SGHVS and CDR2 FNYEAQ. V lost 1 base and J 7 bases, leaving 19 bases between the germline ends. The CDR3 DNA reads as TGTGCCAGCAGCTTAGGGCAGACAGGCCTGGGGTCTGGCTACACCTTC. This encodes CASSLGQTGLGSGYTF.

The chain joins TRBV4-3 to TRBJ2-1; the match to TRBD2 covers 10 bases. This CDR3 comprises 18 residues. The J segment lost 8 bases and the V segment lost 1 base, leaving 14 bases of the junction unmatched. Germline V gives CDR1 LGHNA, CDR2 YSLEER. The CDR3 here is CASSQAPRRAGGPHEQFF. CDR3 DNA sequence: TGCGCCAGCAGCCAAGCCCCGAGGCGAGCGGGGGGGCCCCATGAGCAGTTCTTC.

This clonotype is deemed medium-sized (0.01 to 0.1%). The rearrangement links TRBV6-1 to TRBJ2-2; D may be TRBD1 (5 bases). CDR1 is MNHNS and CDR2 is SASEGT in the germline V gene. Trimming left V 7 bases short and J 0 bases short, with 21 bases between. The CDR3 contains 18 residues. CDR3 amino acids: CASTKQINRFPNTGELFF. The DNA of the CDR3 is TGTGCCAGCACCAAACAAATAAACAGGTTCCCGAACACCGGGGAGCTGTTTTTT.

In this sample, this clonotype turned up a few times. V usage is TRBV6-2 or TRBV6-3 and J usage is TRBJ2-5, with 10 bases lining up with TRBD1. Germline loops: CDR1 MNHEY, CDR2 SVGEGT. The V and J ends lost 6 bases and 2 bases, in that order; junction bases with no gene match: 6. This CDR3 contains 15 residues. CDR3 DNA sequence: TGTGCCAGCAGCAGCGGGACAGGGGTACAAGAGACCCAGTACTTC. Amino acid sequence: CASSSGTGVQETQYF.

This CDR3 is CASSPRTGEAWNEQFF. DNA of the CDR3: TGTGCCAGCAGCCCCCGGACAGGGGAGGCGTGGAATGAGCAGTTCTTC. This chain links TRBV28 with TRBJ2-1, with 9 bases fitting TRBD1. Germline CDR1 is MDHEN and CDR2 is SYDVKM. J gave up 7 bases and V 6 bases, and 13 bases lay outside the gene matches. The CDR3 runs to 16 residues.

The V and J genes are TRBV6-1 and TRBJ2-1; D unresolved. The V end lost 5 bases, the J end lost 3 bases, and 14 bases lay between the germline ends. Germline assignment: CDR1 MNHNS and CDR2 SASEGT. The CDR3 covers 15 residues. CDR3 nucleotide sequence: TGTGCCAGCAGTTCTGGGGTCAATCTCTACAATGAGCAGTTCTTC. This sequence encodes CASSSGVNLYNEQFF.

This chain links TRBV12-3 or TRBV12-4 with TRBJ1-5, with TRBD1 as a possible D gene (5 bases). Trimming stripped 7 bases from V and 7 bases from J, with 17 bases between. The CDR3 consists of 14 residues. In DNA form, the CDR3 reads TGTGCCAGCACCCTCACCCAGGGCCAGCAGCCCCAGCATTTT. This sequence encodes CASTLTQGQQPQHF.

Here the CDR3 reads CASSLHSSGTGELFF. CDR3 nucleotide sequence: TGTGCCAGCAGTTTACACAGTAGTGGCACCGGGGAGCTGTTTTTT. The chain uses TRBV27 and TRBJ2-2; D is uncertain. Trimming left V 2 bases short and J 4 bases short, with 11 bases between. Germline V lookup: CDR1 MNHEY, CDR2 SMNVEV (reference sequence). The CDR3 length is 15 residues.

This clonotype has only a few counts. The chain employs TRBV12-3 or TRBV12-4 and TRBJ1-2; D remains ambiguous. Trimming shortened V by 1 base and J by 4 bases, and 13 bases separated the two germline ends. This CDR3 has 15 residues. CDR3 bases: TGTGCCAGCAGTTTAGTGGAAGGGATGGCCTATGGCTACACCTTC. Its protein is CASSLVEGMAYGYTF.

The V call is TRBV7-9, the J call TRBJ2-3, with TRBD2 as a possible D gene (6 bases). The CDR3 totals 17 residues. The germline gives CDR1 SEHNR, CDR2 FQNEAQ (reference sequence). V was shortened by 6 bases and J by 0 bases, with 19 bases between the two germline ends. CDR3 sequence (DNA): TGTGCCAGCAGTGGGCTAGCGAGGGCATCCAGCACAGATACGCAGTATTTT. Its translation is CASSGLARASSTDTQYF.

This clonotype has only a few counts. Here the CDR3 DNA reads TGTGCCAGCAGTGAGCACCCACGGACAGGAGAAAACTATGGCTACACCTTC. Translated, it gives CASSEHPRTGENYGYTF. The V call is TRBV27, the J call TRBJ1-2; 7 nucleotides line up with TRBD1. Looked up from germline, CDR1 is MNHEY and CDR2 is SMNVEV (reference sequence). The J segment lost 2 bases and the V segment lost 5 bases, leaving 14 bases of the junction unmatched. The CDR3 runs 17 residues.

This clonotype was recorded once. J is TRBJ2-1 and V is TRBV19, with D possibly TRBD2 on 7 matching bases. The germline gives CDR1 LNHDA, CDR2 SQIVND (reference sequence). Trimming pared 1 base from V and 5 bases from J, leaving 15 bases between. This CDR3 is built from 16 residues. The CDR3 DNA follows: TGTGCCAGTAGTATAGTTGCGGGGGCAAACCACAATGAGCAGTTCTTC. Its protein is CASSIVAGANHNEQFF.

The rearrangement links TRBV27 to TRBJ1-6; 7 bases line up with TRBD1. Germline V gene data show CDR1 as MNHEY and CDR2 as SMNVEV (reference sequence). The CDR3 loop spans 14 amino acids. The trim removed 8 bases at V and 10 bases at J, leaving 11 bases unmatched. This CDR3 is CASGRQGDRSPLHF. The CDR3 nucleotides are TGTGCCAGCGGGAGACAGGGTGATCGCTCACCCCTCCACTTT.

The rearrangement joins TRBV2 to TRBJ2-2; 8 positions match TRBD1. Germline V lookup: CDR1 SNHLY, CDR2 FYNNEI. The CDR3 sequence is 17 residues long. The V gene end was trimmed by 2 bases and the J gene end by 6 bases; junction bases not matched to a gene: 11. CDR3 nucleotide sequence: TGTGCCAGCAGTGAACTGGGTTACAGGGGGTTAGCCGGGGAGCTGTTTTTT. This encodes CASSELGYRGLAGELFF. The entire variable domain, with the rest obtained from reference TRBV2 and TRBJ2-2, is as follows: EPEVTQTPSHQVTQMGQEVILRCVPISNHLYFYWYRQILGQKVEFLVSFYNNEISEKSEIFDDQFSVERPDGSNFTLKIRSTKLEDSAMYFCASSELGYRGLAGELFFGEGSRLTVL.

In this sample, this clonotype turned up a few times. The V call is TRBV6-5, the J call TRBJ2-5; D is uncertain. CDR3 length equals 12 residues. Trimming removed 2 bases at V and 5 bases at J, with 6 bases between. CDR1 is MNHEY, CDR2 SVGAGI, per germline. CDR3 loop: CASSYGVETQYF. The CDR3 DNA reads TGTGCCAGCAGTTACGGGGTGGAGACCCAGTACTTC.

This clonotype occurred a few times. This sequence joins TRBV7-9 and TRBJ1-4; 7 nucleotides align to TRBD1. CDR3 length: 17 residues. Trimming cost V 6 bases and J 6 bases; bases outside gene matches: 16. CDR1 SEHNR and CDR2 FQNEAQ come from the germline V gene (reference sequence). CDR3 residues: CASRQAGTPGGYEKLFF. CDR3 bases: TGTGCCAGCAGACAAGCCGGGACACCAGGGGGATATGAAAAACTGTTTTTT.

V usage is TRBV7-2 and J usage is TRBJ1-6; maybe TRBD1 (5 bases). This CDR3 contains 15 residues. Between the trimmed V and J ends, which lost 4 bases and 8 bases, there was a span of 15 bases. CDR1 SGHTA and CDR2 FQGNSA come from the germline V gene. The CDR3 spells CASSSQGVVDSPLHF. CDR3 nucleotide sequence: TGTGCCAGCAGCTCGCAGGGAGTCGTGGATTCACCCCTCCACTTT.

The rearrangement uses TRBV15 and TRBJ1-2, with 8 bases that match TRBD1. Per the germline V gene, CDR1 is LNHNV and CDR2 is YYDKDF (reference sequence). The CDR3 extends over 15 amino acids. Unmatched junction bases numbered 8, after V lost 0 bases and J lost 8 bases. This CDR3 is CATSRDRDRRGGYTF. CDR3 sequence (DNA): TGTGCCACCAGCAGAGATAGGGACAGGAGAGGAGGCTACACCTTC.

The gene calls are TRBV12-3 or TRBV12-4 and TRBJ2-1; possibly TRBD1 for D (5 bases). The CDR3 sequence is 15 residues long. Trimming pared 2 bases from V and 0 bases from J, leaving 8 bases between. CDR3 nucleotide sequence: TGTGCCAGCAGTTTAACCGACAGCTCCTACAATGAGCAGTTCTTC. Amino acids: CASSLTDSSYNEQFF.

This clonotype was detected ten times or more. V is TRBV7-8 and J is TRBJ1-4; no firm D call. V was cut by 0 bases and J by 6 bases, with 11 bases left in between. CDR1 and CDR2 from the germline V gene are SGHVS and FQNEAQ. The CDR3 covers 15 residues. CDR3 loop: CASSLAGGRHEKLFF. The CDR3, as DNA: TGTGCCAGCAGCTTAGCGGGAGGGCGGCATGAAAAACTGTTTTTT. The entire variable domain, with the rest obtained from reference TRBV7-8 and TRBJ1-4, is as follows: GAGVSQSPRYKVAKRGQDVALRCDPISGHVSLFWYQQALGQGPEFLTYFQNEAQLDKSGLPSDRFFAERPEGSVSTLKIQRTQQEDSAVYLCASSLAGGRHEKLFFGSGTQLSVL.

In its sample, this clonotype was seen a few times. The rearrangement uses TRBV6-5 and TRBJ2-2; D might be TRBD1 or TRBD2, each matching 5 bases. This CDR3 spans 14 amino acids. Germline CDR1 and CDR2: MNHEY and SVGAGI. The germline V and J ends were trimmed by 2 bases and 7 bases, with 11 bases remaining between them. The CDR3 nucleotides are TGTGCCAGCAGTTACAACGGGGCGATCGGGGAGCTGTTTTTT. Translation: CASSYNGAIGELFF.

In this sample, this clonotype turned up a few times. V usage is TRBV19 and J usage is TRBJ2-2; 10 nucleotides line up with TRBD1. The junction had 7 bases not matched to a gene; V was cut back by 5 bases and J by 10 bases. Germline loops: CDR1 LNHDA, CDR2 SQIVND (reference sequence). This CDR3 is built from 14 residues. The CDR3 is CASSVGTGVVELFF. CDR3 DNA sequence: TGTGCCAGTAGTGTGGGGACAGGGGTCGTGGAGCTGTTTTTT. Filled out from reference TRBV19 and TRBJ2-2, the complete variable domain reads DGGITQSPKYLFRKEGQNVTLSCEQNLNHDAMYWYRQDPGQGLRLIYYSQIVNDFQKGDIAEGYSVSREKKESFPLTVTSAQKNPTAFYLCASSVGTGVVELFFGEGSRLTVL.